A single sample is the source of the 22 T cell receptor beta chains below, sequenced in a study of early T cells in non-severe SARS-CoV-2 infection. TCRdb ran MiXCR on the 5' RACE reads and lists one entry per CDR3 protein. Among about 39,000 distinct CDR3 sequences listed, 4.5% to 7% were seen once. This specimen consisted of whole blood, obtained at baseline. Receptors originate from an adult who was a healthcare worker with PCR-confirmed SARS-CoV-2 infection or an uninfected control (not recorded which).

This clonotype was found many times. The V call is TRBV12-3 or TRBV12-4, the J call TRBJ2-5; TRBD2 aligns across 9 bases. The V gene end was trimmed by 5 bases and the J gene end by 5 bases; junction bases not matched to a gene: 9. CDR3 length equals 15 residues. CDR3 nucleotide sequence: TGTGCCAGCAGTCCGGCCGGGACTAGCAGGGAGACCCAGTACTTC. Its protein is CASSPAGTSRETQYF.

V gene TRBV20-1 combines with J gene TRBJ2-1; 11 positions agree with TRBD2. The V segment lost 5 bases and the J segment 2 bases; nucleotides outside the gene matches: 8. This CDR3 has 16 amino acids. From germline, CDR1 is DFQATT and CDR2 SNEGSKA (reference sequence). DNA for the CDR3: TGCAGTGCTTCCGACTTACTAGCGGGAGCCTACAATGAGCAGTTCTTC. Translation: CSASDLLAGAYNEQFF.

This clonotype has a count of ten or more. V and J are TRBV3-1 and TRBJ1-2; D is uncertain. Germline CDR1 is LGHDT and CDR2 is YNNKEL (reference sequence). This CDR3 contains 12 residues. The V and J ends lost 3 bases and 5 bases respectively, with 7 bases between them. The CDR3 region is CASSHREYGYTF. The CDR3 DNA reads as TGTGCCAGCAGCCACAGAGAATATGGCTACACCTTC.

This clonotype was recorded many times. The chain joins TRBV10-2 to TRBJ2-2, with TRBD1 matching 8 bases. V was clipped by 6 bases and J by 0 bases; unmatched bases: 9. CDR1 is WSHSY, CDR2 SAAADI, per germline. The CDR3 sequence is 17 residues long. This CDR3 is CASRGRWTGTNTGELFF. CDR3 coding DNA: TGCGCCAGCAGGGGTAGATGGACAGGGACGAACACCGGGGAGCTGTTTTTT.

This clonotype appeared many times. V and J are TRBV5-1 and TRBJ2-5; 9 nucleotides line up with TRBD2. The CDR3 length is 16 residues. In germline, CDR1 is SGHRS, CDR2 YFSETQ. With V trimmed by 4 bases and J by 1 base, 8 bases remained unmatched. Here the CDR3 reads CASSLLAGASQETQYF. The DNA of the CDR3 is TGCGCCAGCAGCCTCTTAGCGGGAGCGAGCCAAGAGACCCAGTACTTC.

Ten or more counts support this clonotype. This chain connects TRBV5-6 to TRBJ2-7; D uncertain. The CDR3 runs to 14 residues. The V and J ends lost 3 bases and 5 bases respectively, with 15 bases between them. CDR1 SGHDT and CDR2 YYEEEE come from the germline V gene. The CDR3 reads CASSYRTFENEQYF. As DNA, the CDR3 is TGTGCCAGCAGCTATCGGACCTTCGAGAACGAGCAGTACTTC.

This clonotype turned up a few times. This rearrangement joins TRBV5-6 to TRBJ1-2, with D possibly TRBD1 on 5 matching bases. Trimming pared 0 bases from V and 4 bases from J, leaving 7 bases between. The CDR3 extends over 13 amino acids. The germline V gene encodes CDR1 SGHDT and CDR2 YYEEEE. Here the CDR3 DNA reads TGTGCCAGCAGCTTGGACAGGAGCTATGGCTACACCTTC. This translates into CASSLDRSYGYTF.

In this sample, this clonotype turned up many times. This chain uses TRBV10-3 with TRBJ2-5; 8 bases are shared with TRBD1. V was clipped by 5 bases and J by 5 bases; unmatched bases: 7. CDR1 is ENHRY and CDR2 is SYGVKD in the germline V gene. The CDR3 runs 14 residues. The CDR3 loop is CAISSDREDETQYF. The CDR3 DNA reads TGTGCCATCAGTTCGGACAGGGAAGACGAGACCCAGTACTTC.

This clonotype came up many times. The chain recombines TRBV7-9 with TRBJ2-7; 12 nucleotides agree with TRBD2. Germline CDR1 and CDR2: SEHNR and FQNEAQ (reference sequence). The trim removed 5 bases at V and 4 bases at J, leaving 6 bases unmatched. The CDR3 runs to 15 residues. The CDR3 nucleotides are TGTGCCAGCAGCGAGACCGGGACTAGCGGGTACGAGCAGTACTTC. As protein: CASSETGTSGYEQYF.

This clonotype was observed a handful of times. The chain combines TRBV9 with TRBJ1-5, with D possibly being TRBD1 (5 bases). Trimming pared 3 bases from V and 6 bases from J, leaving 16 bases between. The V gene's germline CDR1 is SGDLS and CDR2 YYNGEE. The CDR3 covers 15 residues. The CDR3 DNA reads as TGTGCCAGCAGCGCCCAGGGAGGCGTGGGTCAGCCCCAGCATTTT. Translated, it gives CASSAQGGVGQPQHF.

In this sample, this clonotype turned up many times. J is TRBJ2-3 and V is TRBV7-2, with TRBD1 matching 11 bases. The CDR3 runs to 15 residues. The germline V gene has CDR1 SGHTA and CDR2 FQGNSA. J gave up 7 bases and V 3 bases, and 6 bases lay outside the gene matches. The CDR3 coding sequence is TGTGCCAGCAGCTTTAGTGGGACAGGGGGGAATACGCAGTATTTT. It is translated as CASSFSGTGGNTQYF.

This clonotype was counted ten times or more. The chain combines TRBV28 with TRBJ2-3, with TRBD2 as a possible D gene (5 bases). The length of the CDR3 is 15 residues. Germline-derived CDR1 and CDR2 are MDHEN and SYDVKM. The germline V and J ends were trimmed by 3 bases and 0 bases, with 10 bases remaining between them. CDR3 nucleotides: TGTGCCAGCAGTTTTGGGAGTCCTAGCACAGATACGCAGTATTTT. Its translation: CASSFGSPSTDTQYF. Variable domain in full (rest from reference TRBV28 and TRBJ2-3): DVKVTQSSRYLVKRTGEKVFLECVQDMDHENMFWYRQDPGLGLRLIYFSYDVKMKEKGDIPEGYSVSREKKERFSLILESASTNQTSMYLCASSFGSPSTDTQYFGPGTRLTVL.

This clonotype was counted many times. The chain joins TRBV7-9 to TRBJ1-2, with 7 bases matching TRBD1. Per the germline V gene, CDR1 is SEHNR and CDR2 is FQNEAQ (reference sequence). The junction had 9 bases not matched to a gene; V was cut back by 5 bases and J by 3 bases. The CDR3 has 15 residues. The CDR3, as DNA: TGTGCCAGCAGCCCGAGGGGGACAGCAGACTATGGCTACACCTTC. Translation: CASSPRGTADYGYTF.

This clonotype was seen many times. This sequence joins TRBV18 and TRBJ2-7; the D gene could be TRBD1 or TRBD2 (5 bases each). The germline V gene encodes CDR1 KGHSH and CDR2 LQKENI. V gave up 3 bases and J gave up 1 base, with 10 bases separating them. The length of the CDR3 is 14 residues. As DNA, the CDR3 is TGTGCCAGCTCACCGGGACGGAGATCCTACGAGCAGTACTTC. It codes for CASSPGRRSYEQYF.

This clonotype was picked up many times. The rearrangement links TRBV12-3 or TRBV12-4 to TRBJ1-4; no clear D. Trimming stripped 1 base from V and 0 bases from J, with 9 bases between. This CDR3 has 16 residues. The CDR3 reads CASSLGGKATNEKLFF. The DNA of the CDR3 is TGTGCCAGCAGTTTAGGAGGGAAGGCAACTAATGAAAAACTGTTTTTT.

J is TRBJ2-7 and V is TRBV13, with D maybe TRBD2 (6 bases). Germline values: CDR1 PRHDT, CDR2 FYEKMQ (reference sequence). The CDR3 is 14 residues long. V shed 5 bases and J shed 0 bases, with 11 bases lying between them. The CDR3 sequence is CASSRDGSSYEQYF. The CDR3 DNA reads TGTGCCAGCAGCCGGGACGGGAGCTCCTACGAGCAGTACTTC. The full variable domain, with the rest looked up from reference TRBV13 and TRBJ2-7, is AAGVIQSPRHLIKEKRETATLKCYPIPRHDTVYWYQQGPGQDPQFLISFYEKMQSDKGSIPDRFSAQQFSDYHSELNMSSLELGDSALYFCASSRDGSSYEQYFGPGTRLTVT.

This clonotype showed up many times. The rearrangement uses TRBV6-6 and TRBJ2-7, with a weak D call TRBD1 (6 bases). The CDR3 totals 12 residues. Germline V CDR1 and CDR2: MNHNY, SVGAGI (reference sequence). The V end lost 8 bases, the J end lost 3 bases, and 11 bases lay between the germline ends. The CDR3 region is CASSPQGYEQYF. The CDR3, as DNA: TGTGCCAGCTCCCCACAGGGCTACGAGCAGTACTTC.

This clonotype was seen repeatedly, ten times or more. The genes are TRBV30 and TRBJ2-1, with D unclear. Trimming removed 0 bases at V and 7 bases at J, with 7 bases between. The CDR3 totals 12 residues. The germline CDR1 and CDR2 sequences are GTSNPN and SVGIG (reference sequence). CDR3 amino acids: CAWSVSVNEQFF. The CDR3 DNA sequence: TGTGCCTGGAGTGTTTCAGTTAATGAGCAGTTCTTC.

There are many counts of this clonotype. This rearrangement joins TRBV7-2 to TRBJ1-1, with 8 positions matching TRBD1. The CDR3 has 14 residues. The V gene's germline CDR1 is SGHTA and CDR2 FQGNSA. The ends lost 6 bases at V and 8 bases at J; junction bases unmatched: 11. The CDR3 DNA sequence: TGTGCCAGCAGAAAACCGGGACAGGTATCCGAAGCTTTCTTT. It yields the protein CASRKPGQVSEAFF.

This rearrangement joins TRBV6-1 to TRBJ2-7; no reliable D call. Germline V gene data show CDR1 as MNHNS and CDR2 as SASEGT. The CDR3 loop spans 11 amino acids. Trimming removed 4 bases at V and 2 bases at J, with 3 bases between. In DNA, the CDR3 is TGTGCCAGCAGTGCCACCTACGAGCAGTACTTC. Amino acid sequence: CASSATYEQYF.

This clonotype was seen at least ten times. The junction and the germline gene differ at one end; a read error may be behind it. The genes are TRBV5-4 and TRBJ1-3; D is perhaps TRBD1 (5 bases). The CDR3 runs to 14 residues. CDR1 is SGHNT, CDR2 YYREEE, per germline (reference sequence). CDR3 sequence reads: CVSRKGEAGNTIYF. CDR3 DNA: TGTGTCAGCAGAAAAGGGGAGGCCGGAAACACCATATATTTT.

This clonotype was counted at least ten times. In nucleotides, the CDR3 is TGTGCCAGCAGTTCGTCCGTTTCAGGGTGGTCCTACGAGCAGTACTTC. It specifies CASSSSVSGWSYEQYF. V usage is TRBV6-5 and J usage is TRBJ2-7, with D perhaps matching TRBD1 (5 bases). The germline V gene encodes CDR1 MNHEY and CDR2 SVGAGI. V was shortened by 4 bases and J by 1 base, with 17 bases between the two germline ends. CDR3 length: 16 amino acids.